Given below is one T cell receptor beta chain in context. Its antigen remains unknown. TCRdb reprocessed the RT-PCR reads via MiXCR and lists one record per CDR3 protein. The sample consists of fewer than 700,000 distinct CDR3 sequences, approximately 13% of them appearing once. The sample comes from a study of response to subunit inactivated influenza vaccine. The CDR3 totals 14 residues. Germline CDR1 reads SNHLY; CDR2 reads FYNNEI. The junction had 10 bases not matched to a gene; V was cut back by 6 bases and J by 6 bases. Whole-study results and caveats: A suggestion made by the authors is that each seasonal influenza vaccination recruits few new T cells.

This chain links TRBV2 with TRBJ1-1, with 7 bases lining up with TRBD1. This TCR derives from a man aged 45 to 65 who received an inactivated influenza vaccine. The sequenced sample was PBMCs from blood, obtained 40 to 50 days after vaccination. This CDR3 reads CASSQQGSLSEAFF. The CDR3 DNA sequence: TGTGCCAGCAGCCAACAGGGGTCTCTTTCTGAAGCTTTCTTT.